This T cell receptor beta chain was documented in a study of T-cell memory formation after mild COVID-19. The CDR3 loop spans 14 amino acids. Between the trimmed V and J ends, which lost 5 bases and 1 base, there was a span of 11 bases. The germline V gene has CDR1 MNHNY and CDR2 SVGAGI (reference sequence). TCRdb processed the 5' RACE reads anew with MiXCR; each CDR3 protein has one entry. The sample shows roughly 300,000 distinct CDR3 sequences, around 15% of them seen only once. The sample taken for sequencing was PBMCs or a T cell subset sorted from them (not recorded which). This sequence joins TRBV6-6 and TRBJ1-1, with no clear D. This TCR was recovered from a man between 18 and 29 years old who had mild COVID-19 (a few samples of this study predate the infection). Cell type and time point are not known. This CDR3 reads CASSILAGNTEAFF. The CDR3 nucleotides are TGTGCCAGCAGTATCCTAGCAGGGAACACTGAAGCTTTCTTT.